This TCR beta chain was sequenced for a study of T cell responses to AZD1222 COVID-19 vaccine. The study, taken as a whole, reports: Unmutated regions of variants are reportedly targeted by nearly half of spike-specific TCRs. Repertoire sampling occurred only after the peak T cell response. The donor group comprised mostly white British people and more females; the analysis possibly underestimated clonal diversity. Two AZD1222 administrations were followed by greater Spike-specific TCR breadth and depth.

The table came from immunoSEQ multiplex PCR; TCRdb's copy has only in-frame clones and leaves some out. The table lists 80,000 to 95,000 clones, 85% to 90% of them singletons. As to this clone: The antigen remains undetermined.

The CDR3 spans 15 residues. CDR1 and CDR2 (germline): SGDLS, YYNGEE. V lost 0 bases to trimming and J lost 2 bases, with 9 bases between them. The sequencing here drew on peripheral blood, taken on day 0 of MenACWY control vaccination. The chain uses TRBV9 and TRBJ2-1; maybe TRBD1 (6 bases). This clonotype originated in an adult in good health. The CDR3 nucleotides read TGTGCCAGCAGCGTAGAGGGGGAAACCTACAATGAGCAGTTCTTC. This encodes CASSVEGETYNEQFF.